Below, 13 T cell receptor beta chains from the same sample are listed, as sequenced in a study of molecular identifiers for immune sequencing clone quantification. TCRdb re-derived calls from the PCR reads in MiXCR, one entry per CDR3 protein. Here the sample spans some 680,000 distinct CDR3 sequences, 25% being singletons. Sequencing input: naive CD8+ T cells from blood, with Jurkat cell RNA spiked in. The sample's subset: FACS-sorted CD8+CD4-CCR7+CD45RA+ naive T cells. All receptors derive from a human donor in good health. Some libraries in this study had Jurkat cell RNA spiked in.

The chain is built from TRBV20-1 and TRBJ2-1; a weak D match, TRBD1 (6 bases). The length of the CDR3 is 15 residues. The V gene's germline CDR1 is DFQATT and CDR2 SNEGSKA (reference sequence). V lost 4 bases and J 5 bases, leaving 18 bases between the germline ends. CDR3 loop: CSANSGTKRHNEQFF. The DNA of the CDR3 is TGCAGTGCTAACTCCGGGACAAAAAGGCACAATGAGCAGTTCTTC.

The CDR3 loop is CASTNLRGPGTGELFF. The CDR3 DNA sequence: TGTGCCAGCACCAACCTCAGGGGGCCGGGCACCGGGGAGCTGTTTTTT. This chain links TRBV6-5 with TRBJ2-2, with 8 bases aligning to TRBD1. CDR3 length equals 16 residues. Trimming took 7 bases from V and 4 from J; bases not matched to a gene: 11. Germline CDR1 MNHEY, CDR2 SVGAGI.

The CDR3 nucleotides are TGTGCCAGCAGCTTAGCTGCGGGACTTACGGGCGGGGAGCTGTTTTTT. Translation: CASSLAAGLTGGELFF. J is TRBJ2-2 and V is TRBV11-2; a possible D gene is TRBD2 (6 bases). The CDR3 has 16 residues. CDR1 SGHAT and CDR2 FQNNGV come from the germline V gene. The germline V and J ends were trimmed by 1 base and 7 bases, with 16 bases remaining between them.

The sample holds many counts of this clonotype. The rearrangement uses TRBV12-5 and TRBJ2-7; no firm D call. Germline CDR1 LGHNT, CDR2 FRNRAP. The V and J ends lost 7 bases and 1 base respectively, with 8 bases between them. The CDR3 length is 12 residues. Written as DNA, the CDR3 is TGTGCTAGTGCCCTCGTGTCCTACGAGCAGTACTTC. This sequence encodes CASALVSYEQYF.

This clonotype came up many times. The rearrangement joins TRBV12-3 or TRBV12-4 to TRBJ2-7; possibly TRBD1 for D (6 bases). The ends were cut back, 5 bases at V and 4 bases at J, with 24 bases in the middle. The CDR3 runs to 17 residues. The CDR3 nucleotides are TGTGCCAGCAGTCCCCTTCTGGGACACGGAGAGAGATACGAGCAGTACTTC. Translation gives CASSPLLGHGERYEQYF.

The table lists this clonotype with a few counts. The chain recombines TRBV10-3 with TRBJ2-1; 10 bases are shared with TRBD2. Germline V gives CDR1 ENHRY, CDR2 SYGVKD. Trimming cost V 10 bases and J 3 bases; bases outside gene matches: 6. CDR3 length: 14 amino acids. In nucleotides, the CDR3 is TGTGCCACCAAAGCGGGAGGGGGCTACAATGAGCAGTTCTTC. Its translation: CATKAGGGYNEQFF.

This clonotype appeared a few times. The rearrangement joins TRBV27 to TRBJ2-5; 8 bases are a match to TRBD1. The germline V gene encodes CDR1 MNHEY and CDR2 SMNVEV (reference sequence). The CDR3 contains 15 residues. V gave up 5 bases and J gave up 5 bases; unmatched junction bases: 10. Here the CDR3 reads CASSPIDRGWETQYF. The CDR3 DNA is TGTGCCAGCAGTCCGATCGACAGGGGTTGGGAGACCCAGTACTTC.

Comment on this clonotype: A much larger clonotype is one base distant, so this may be a read error. J is TRBJ2-3 and V is TRBV24-1; the D is unclear. The CDR3 runs 14 residues. The germline V gene has CDR1 KGHDR and CDR2 SFDVKD. The chain's CDR3 is CATSDLPGTDRQYF. CDR3 sequence (DNA): TGTGCCACCAGTGATTTGCCGGGCACAGATAGGCAGTATTTT.

About this clonotype: A much more abundant neighbour one base away suggests this may be a read error. The chain joins TRBV7-2 to TRBJ1-1; D is unresolved. Germline values: CDR1 SGHTA, CDR2 FQGNSA. V was trimmed by 8 bases and J by 0 bases, leaving 10 bases between them. There are 13 residues in the CDR3. DNA of the CDR3: TGTGCCAGCCATACAAGAATGAACACTGAAGCTTTCTTT. This gives the protein CASHTRMNTEAFF.

This clonotype was found many times. The gene calls are TRBV7-2 and TRBJ2-5; possible D gene TRBD1, 5 bases. Germline V gene sequence: CDR1 SGHTA, CDR2 FQGNSA. The CDR3 covers 15 residues. The ends were cut back, 6 bases at V and 1 base at J, with 15 bases in the middle. The CDR3 spells CASSQPTTAQETQYF. CDR3 DNA: TGTGCCAGCAGTCAACCTACGACAGCCCAAGAGACCCAGTACTTC. Filled out from reference TRBV7-2 and TRBJ2-5, the complete variable domain reads GAGVSQSPSNKVTEKGKDVELRCDPISGHTALYWYRQSLGQGLEFLIYFQGNSAPDKSGLPSDRFSAERTGGSVSTLTIQRTQQEDSAVYLCASSQPTTAQETQYFGPGTRLLVL.

This clonotype was seen ten or more times. V usage is TRBV29-1 and J usage is TRBJ1-2; D remains unclear. The germline V gene has CDR1 SQVTM and CDR2 ANQGSEA. The germline V and J ends were trimmed by 4 bases and 1 base, with 19 bases remaining between them. The CDR3 is made up of 16 amino acids. CDR3 DNA: TGCAGCGTTGCTCCCTCCGGGCCGGCCAGTAACTATGGCTACACCTTC. Translating it yields CSVAPSGPASNYGYTF. Together with reference TRBV29-1 and TRBJ1-2, the CDR3 gives the full variable domain: SAVISQKPSRDICQRGTSLTIQCQVDSQVTMMFWYRQQPGQSLTLIATANQGSEATYESGFVIDKFPISRPNLTFSTLTVSNMSPEDSSIYLCSVAPSGPASNYGYTFGSGTRLTVV.

Comments on this clonotype: A read error is possible here, since a much larger clone lies one base away. V usage is TRBV7-9 and J usage is TRBJ1-2; D unresolved. Germline-derived CDR1 and CDR2 are SEHNR and FQNEAQ (reference sequence). CDR3 length: 15 residues. Written as DNA, the CDR3 is TGTGCCAGCAGCCCACCCTCGAGCCGACACTATGGCTTCACCTTC. Translating gives CASSPPSSRHYGFTF.

The chain is built from TRBV7-9 and TRBJ2-7, with 11 bases lining up with TRBD2. This CDR3 is 15 amino acids long. Germline CDR1 reads SEHNR; CDR2 reads FQNEAQ (reference sequence). The trim removed 1 base at V and 5 bases at J, leaving 4 bases unmatched. The CDR3 DNA sequence: TGTGCCAGCAGCTTAGTACTAGCGGGGGTCGACGAGCAGTACTTC. Amino acid sequence: CASSLVLAGVDEQYF.